Detailed here is one T cell receptor beta chain. The ends lost 6 bases at V and 1 base at J; junction bases unmatched: 5. This CDR3 has 15 residues. Germline V lookup: CDR1 MNHEY, CDR2 SVGAGI. The data were produced by immunoSEQ multiplex PCR, yet TCRdb's version contains in-frame clones alone and is incomplete. The profile shows roughly 100,000 clones, 87% of them singletons. This sample was included in a study of blood T cell repertoires in COVID-19. Study-wide context: The origin of the acute and convalescent COVID-19 samples was the United States, Italy and Spain. T cells, B-cell-depleted T cells, or PBMCs provided the cDNA or gDNA that served as material.

Patients at the Seattle site were enrolled during active infection and followed longitudinally. Sequencing was done on a sample of peripheral blood. The chain couples TRBV6-5 to TRBJ1-4; 7 bases fit TRBD1. This clonotype was sampled from a woman between 45 and 65 years old with COVID-19, enrolled during active disease. CDR3: CASRPSGGTNEKLFF. CDR3 DNA: TGTGCCAGCAGACCGTCAGGGGGAACTAATGAAAAACTGTTTTTT.